This T cell receptor (beta chain) was captured by sequencing in a study of human T cells and chemical hapten exposure (dated by TCRdb to about 2021). About the full investigation: For sensitization, 2% DPC in acetone was applied to a 2 cm by 2 cm area of upper inner arm skin. Libraries were pooled for sequencing, and variation in per-sample TCR yields was attributed mainly to small differences in library volumes within the pool. Patch testing was performed on the upper back with Finn chambers containing 0.01% DPC, and the patch tests were scored after 6 days according to International Contact Dermatitis Research Group standards. The patient cohort, mostly female, included alopecia areata with under or over 50% scalp involvement, alopecia totalis and alopecia universalis. This study followed changes in the peripheral blood TCR repertoire in vivo during primary and secondary sensitization of alopecia patients to the hapten diphenylcyclopropenone (DPC). Blood was sampled from patients pre-sensitization (week 0) and at 2, 6 and about 24 weeks after DPC sensitization. Throughout the study period of roughly 24 weeks, patients also received therapeutic DPC doses to the scalp every week. Blood for TCR sequencing was provided by twenty-nine alopecia patients at one to four time points (pre-sensitization, 2, 6 and 24 weeks). The investigation overall reported the following: DPC sensitization did not change how many TCRs were above 1 in 1000 frequency, and no evidence was found of alterations in global repertoire structure. After repeated subsampling, the strength of the expansion versus patch-test correlation and the threshold at which it became significant changed. Compared with pre-sensitization or healthy control sets, expanded TCRs formed significantly more large CDR3 similarity clusters, which is consistent with antigen-driven responses. All patients had alopecia, a presumed autoimmune disease, so their immune response might differ from that of healthy individuals. Patch test score was positively correlated with the number of PT1 expanded TCRs, with significance at thresholds 8, 16 and 32 but not at 4.

V has 6 bases trimmed and J has 6 bases trimmed; junction bases matching no gene number 3. Including cysteine and phenylalanine, the CDR3 has 13 amino acids. Kept here is only the CDR3 DNA, which spans 39 bases and is read in frame from base 1. In this sample, this clonotype turned up a few times. Its antigen specificity is not known. No base qualities exist here, and no much larger clone lies one base off it. Receptor libraries were prepared by RACE. The run used a NextSeq 500. Library preparation attached unique molecular identifiers to individual cDNA molecules for quantitative, reproducible TCR counting. For every blood RNA sample, sequencing covered both the TCR alpha and TCR beta chains. As for the authors' bioinformatics: A median of about 89,000 TCRs per sample was observed, with a range of about 23,224 to 700,000. V, J and CDR3 annotation of the TCR reads was carried out using the Decombinator software suite. For the PS versus PT1 abundance plots, all samples were subsampled to the same number of TCRs (28,000). TCRs were defined as expanded if absent before sensitization and observed at least eight times at the 2-week time point. The raw public data were reprocessed by TCRdb itself: fastp quality trimming at Q25, MiXCR clonotype calling, in-frame beta chains only. When rows share a CDR3 protein, they turn into one entry using the most common DNA and genes. TCRdb, rather than the study authors, made the V and J calls. The table for this sample lists about 120,000 distinct CDR3 sequences; 9.5% to 13% of them were counted only once. The ten biggest clones cover approximately 1.4% of the sample.

The meaning of the sample's time point label: patch test 1, 2 weeks after DPC sensitization. In light of the paper, this sample's treatment or condition label describes: therapeutic diphenylcyclopropenone sensitization with weekly scalp DPC. At every patch-test visit, the blood draw took place before the patch test was put on. Eligible patients were aged 18 to 70, diagnosed with alopecia, deemed suitable for DPC therapy, and excluded if pregnant. Total RNA was extracted from unfractionated whole blood collected in Tempus Blood RNA tubes. The chain is encoded by TRBV12-3 or TRBV12-4 joined to TRBJ2-2; 8 central nucleotides agree with TRBD1. The specimen comprised whole blood, sampled in connection with sensitization to the hapten diphenylcyclopropenone (DPC). The clonotype comes from a woman between 45 and 65 years old with alopecia areata. Some clones in this sample may be carry-over from other donors' samples. The CDR3 reads CASREQGAGELFF. The DNA sequence is given as TGTGCCAGCAGAGAACAGGGGGCCGGGGAGCTGTTTTTT.